These T cell receptor beta chains were read from a single sample in a study of T cell responses to AZD1222 COVID-19 vaccine. Using immunoSEQ multiplex PCR, the repertoire was profiled, and TCRdb retains in-frame clones only, with some absent. The table has over 150,000 clones, around nine tenths seen once. The sequenced sample was peripheral blood, obtained on day 0 of AZD1222 vaccination. These receptors were taken from an adult in good health. Each CDR3 is given without its conserved first and last residue. A D gene is named only where the DNA matches it firmly.

V: TRBV12-3/TRBV12-4; length: 9; D: .; J: TRBJ2-5; CDR3: ASSGRETQY
V: TRBV30; length: 10; D: TRBD1; J: TRBJ1-1; CDR3: AWSPQGAARI
V: TRBV18; length: 13; D: TRBD1; J: TRBJ1-2; CDR3: ASSPQTGPNYGYT
V: TRBV4-1; length: 14; D: .; J: TRBJ2-7; CDR3: ASSQAPSVSSYEQY
V: TRBV7-9; length: 14; D: .; J: TRBJ1-4; CDR3: ASSPGRGAQNEKLF
V: TRBV10-3; length: 13; D: TRBD2; J: TRBJ2-1; CDR3: AIGGVLAGHNEQF
V: TRBV4-3; length: 12; D: .; J: TRBJ2-7; CDR3: ASSQDTGFYEQY
V: TRBV5-4; length: 11; D: TRBD2; J: TRBJ2-1; CDR3: ASNLAGGQEQF
V: TRBV2; length: 16; D: TRBD1; J: TRBJ1-1; CDR3: ASSEPLGTGRWGTEAF
V: TRBV18; length: 13; D: .; J: TRBJ1-4; CDR3: ASSPPGGRGEKLF
V: TRBV27; length: 13; D: .; J: TRBJ1-1; CDR3: ASSLGVRRDTEAF
V: TRBV27; length: 12; D: TRBD1; J: TRBJ2-1; CDR3: ASRTGGVNNEQF
V: TRBV5-1; length: 12; D: .; J: TRBJ1-2; CDR3: ASCPTGTLYGYT
V: TRBV11-2; length: 12; D: .; J: TRBJ2-1; CDR3: ASSFGRVANEQF
V: TRBV19; length: 11; D: TRBD1; J: TRBJ1-1; CDR3: ASSRDRGSEAF
V: TRBV10-3; length: 18; D: TRBD1; J: TRBJ1-2; CDR3: AISEATDRGPTDFNYGYT
V: TRBV6-5; length: 12; D: .; J: TRBJ1-1; CDR3: ASRRDAWNTEAF
V: TRBV6-5; length: 9; D: .; J: TRBJ2-7; CDR3: ASTFGPQQY
V: TRBV5-1; length: 13; D: .; J: TRBJ2-3; CDR3: ASSLRNVGSDTQY
V: TRBV27; length: 12; D: .; J: TRBJ1-6; CDR3: ANQASPNNSPLH
V: TRBV15; length: 13; D: .; J: TRBJ1-4; CDR3: ATSRDRAWDEKLF
V: TRBV11-2; length: 15; D: .; J: TRBJ1-4; CDR3: ASSLGAKGGYNEKLF
V: TRBV9; length: 13; D: .; J: TRBJ1-1; CDR3: ASSVGAGINTEAF
V: TRBV29-1; length: 13; D: TRBD1; J: TRBJ2-2; CDR3: SVSLRQGHTGELF
V: TRBV11-2; length: 12; D: .; J: TRBJ1-1; CDR3: ASSSRGTSTEAF
V: TRBV15; length: 11; D: .; J: TRBJ2-7; CDR3: ATSRGYHYEQY
V: TRBV5-1; length: 11; D: .; J: TRBJ1-2; CDR3: ASSWDANYGYT
V: TRBV7-9; length: 12; D: TRBD1; J: TRBJ1-2; CDR3: ASSSPRQGNGYT
V: TRBV10-3; length: 10; D: .; J: TRBJ2-7; CDR3: AISGGAYEQY
V: TRBV29-1; length: 12; D: .; J: TRBJ2-1; CDR3: SVQGAREGDEQF